Sequencing of this T cell receptor (beta chain) was carried out in a study of STAT5B mutations in CD4+ large granular lymphocyte leukemia. The assay was immunoSEQ multiplex PCR, and TCRdb's table has in-frame clones only and misses some. The data contain 30,000 to 40,000 clones, roughly 85% of them seen just once; the ten biggest clones take up more than 0.9%. CDR1 is SGHVS, CDR2 FQNEAQ, per germline. V shed 6 bases and J 7 bases; nucleotides not matched to a gene: 11. The CDR3 runs 15 residues. Sequenced input: CD4+ T cells from blood buffy coats. This sequence joins TRBV7-8 and TRBJ1-4; 7 nucleotides align to TRBD1. The receptor's source is a human donor in good health. The CDR3 DNA follows: TGTGCCAGCAGGTTCCAACAGGGGATCGGTGAAAAACTGTTTTTT. Translated, it gives CASRFQQGIGEKLFF.